Following are 8 T cell receptor beta chains from one sample sequenced in a study of cytomegalovirus exposure and HLA in healthy donors. Clones were sequenced by immunoSEQ multiplex PCR, and TCRdb holds only the in-frame ones, with some missing. The sample comprises fewer than 150,000 clones, roughly 88% of which are singletons, and more than 1.5% rests with the top ten. The sample taken for sequencing was PBMCs. The receptor source for this set is a young man in good health and CMV-seronegative.

This rearrangement joins TRBV21-1 to TRBJ1-2; TRBD1, the table's D call, lacks a check against the DNA. TRBV21-1 is classified as a pseudogene. The CDR3 is made up of 11 amino acids. The CDR3 DNA is TGTGCCAGCAGCCCAGGCTATGGCTACACCTTC. Translating it yields CASSPGYGYTF.

In its sample, this clone was seen once. The V call is TRBV6-5, the J call TRBJ2-7; D is perhaps TRBD2 (6 bases). V dropped 6 bases and J dropped 1 base, with 13 bases sitting between them. Germline V gives CDR1 MNHEY, CDR2 SVGAGI. This CDR3 region has 14 residues. CDR3 sequence: CASSRYSGSYEQYF. In nucleotides, the CDR3 is TGTGCCAGCAGCCGCTATAGCGGATCCTACGAGCAGTACTTC.

The chain combines TRBV18 with TRBJ1-5; 9 bases agree with TRBD1. The V gene's germline CDR1 is KGHSH and CDR2 LQKENI. The CDR3 sequence is 15 residues long. J lost 4 bases, V lost 4 bases, and 5 bases had no gene match. CDR3 nucleotides: TGTGCCAGCTCACTGGACAGGGGAATTAATCAGCCCCAGCATTTT. Its translation is CASSLDRGINQPQHF.

The J gene is TRBJ1-1, the V gene TRBV10-1; tentative D call: TRBD1 (6 bases). CDR1 is WNHNN and CDR2 is SYGVQD in the germline V gene (reference sequence). V gave up 3 bases and J gave up 0 bases, with 11 bases separating them. The CDR3 covers 15 residues. In DNA form, the CDR3 reads TGCGCCAGCAGTGACCGGACAGTTATGAACACTGAAGCTTTCTTT. Protein product: CASSDRTVMNTEAFF.

The rearrangement joins TRBV5-4 to TRBJ2-1, with TRBD2 identical over 8 bases. CDR1 SGHNT and CDR2 YYREEE come from the germline V gene (reference sequence). V shed 7 bases, J shed 6 bases, and the junction held 12 bases outside the gene matches. The CDR3 totals 15 residues. CDR3 in amino acids: CASEAGTRKANEQFF. For the CDR3, the DNA is TGTGCCAGCGAAGCCGGGACTAGGAAAGCCAATGAGCAGTTCTTC.

The J gene is TRBJ1-2, the V gene TRBV6-1; D possibly corresponds to TRBD1 (6 bases). The CDR3 covers 16 residues. Looked up from germline, CDR1 is MNHNS and CDR2 is SASEGT. V gave up 2 bases and J gave up 4 bases, with 17 bases separating them. The CDR3 nucleotides read TGTGCCAGCAGTGAATTCGCCGTGACAGGTCTCTATGGCTACACCTTC. Translation: CASSEFAVTGLYGYTF.

The chain links TRBV4-3 to TRBJ2-1; possibly TRBD1 for D (6 bases). Germline values: CDR1 LGHNA, CDR2 YSLEER. The CDR3 covers 14 residues. V gave up 0 bases and J gave up 6 bases, with 9 bases separating them. CDR3 amino acids: CASSQDGGGNEQFF. CDR3 in DNA: TGCGCCAGCAGCCAAGATGGGGGCGGCAATGAGCAGTTCTTC.

The V gene is TRBV28, the J gene TRBJ2-5, with TRBD2 identical over 7 bases. The CDR3 has 14 residues. CDR1 and CDR2 (germline): MDHEN, SYDVKM. V lost 5 bases and J lost 3; bases outside the gene matches: 6. Written as DNA, the CDR3 is TGTGCCAGCAGTCCGGGCGGGAGAGAAGAGACCCAGTACTTC. Translation gives CASSPGGREETQYF.